The sequence of this T cell receptor (beta chain) was determined in a study of blood T cell repertoires in COVID-19. V lost 7 bases and J 8 bases, leaving 26 bases between the germline ends. CDR1 and CDR2 from the germline V gene are MDHEN and SYDVKM. The CDR3 totals 16 residues. TCRdb's copy holds only in-frame clones and misses some; the assay was immunoSEQ multiplex PCR. Here the sample spans some 240,000 clones, 89% being singletons. The TCR originated in a woman between 35 and 50 years old who had recovered from COVID-19. V usage is TRBV28 and J usage is TRBJ1-1; the D gene is possibly TRBD1 (5 bases). The specimen was peripheral blood. The CDR3 DNA sequence: TGTGCCAGCACTTTTGCCATACGGGGGGGTTTTAGGGAAGCTTTCTTT. It encodes CASTFAIRGGFREAFF.